The 9 T cell receptor beta chains below all came from one sample that was sequenced in a study of T cell responses to AZD1222 COVID-19 vaccine. Using immunoSEQ multiplex PCR, the repertoire was profiled, and TCRdb retains in-frame clones only, with some absent. Counted here are tens of thousands of clones, 65% to 90% occurring once; the ten biggest clones make up just under 6.5%. The input for sequencing was peripheral blood, taken on day 0 of AZD1222 vaccination. The receptors were gathered from an adult in good health.

The chain is built from TRBV4-1 and TRBJ2-7; D remains unclear. V gave up 0 bases and J gave up 2 bases, with 11 bases separating them. Germline CDR1 and CDR2: MGHRA and YSYEKL. The CDR3 has 15 amino acids. The CDR3 sequence is CASSQDPGGTYEQYF. The CDR3 nucleotides read TGCGCCAGCAGCCAAGATCCCGGTGGGACCTACGAGCAGTACTTC.

This chain's CDR3 is CASSSPGQGYTEAFF. The CDR3 DNA reads as TGTGCCAGCAGCTCCCCGGGACAGGGGTACACTGAAGCTTTCTTT. The rearrangement uses TRBV13 and TRBJ1-1, with TRBD1 identical over 10 bases. The CDR3 length is 15 residues. Germline lookup yields CDR1 PRHDT and CDR2 FYEKMQ (reference sequence). With V trimmed by 4 bases and J by 3 bases, 5 bases remained unmatched.

The genes are TRBV4-1 and TRBJ1-1; D remains unclear. CDR1 is MGHRA, CDR2 YSYEKL, per germline. The CDR3 covers 17 residues. Trimming took off 1 base at V and 0 bases at J, with 15 bases between the two ends. The DNA of the CDR3 is TGCGCCAGCAGCCAAGGGCACGGCTTATCCATGAACACTGAAGCTTTCTTT. Its translation is CASSQGHGLSMNTEAFF.

The DNA of the CDR3 is TGTGCCAGTATCTCGACAGGGGGCGCAAGAGATGAGCAGTTCTTC. Protein: CASISTGGARDEQFF. V gene TRBV19 combines with J gene TRBJ2-1; TRBD1 matches 10 bases. Germline CDR1 LNHDA, CDR2 SQIVND (reference sequence). CDR3 size: 15 residues. V lost 7 bases and J lost 8; bases outside the gene matches: 11.

This chain joins TRBV11-2 and TRBJ1-1; D is undetermined. Deletions cut 0 bases from V and 1 base from J, with 9 bases between. The CDR3 runs 15 residues. Looked up from germline, CDR1 is SGHAT and CDR2 is FQNNGV. Written as DNA, the CDR3 is TGTGCCAGCAGCTTAGATCTAGGGCCGAACACTGAAGCTTTCTTT. Amino acid sequence: CASSLDLGPNTEAFF.

This chain connects TRBV27 to TRBJ2-7; TRBD1 is a possible D gene (6 bases). V lost 5 bases, J lost 2 bases, and 13 bases lay in between. Germline V CDR1 and CDR2: MNHEY, SMNVEV (reference sequence). This CDR3 has 14 amino acids. The CDR3 nucleotides are TGTGCCAGCAGTACCACAGGGTACCCCTACGAGCAGTACTTC. It yields the protein CASSTTGYPYEQYF.

This sequence joins TRBV5-5 and TRBJ1-6; D gene unclear. The germline gives CDR1 SGHKS, CDR2 YYEKEE (reference sequence). The CDR3 runs to 14 residues. V was pared by 0 bases and J by 3 bases, with 4 bases between. The chain's CDR3 is CASSLALYNSPLHF. CDR3 bases: TGTGCCAGCAGCTTGGCCCTCTATAATTCACCCCTCCACTTT.

This clone was seen just once. V is TRBV3-1 (or the pseudogene TRBV3-2) and J is TRBJ1-1; D remains ambiguous. The CDR3 length is 14 residues. V was shortened by 1 base and J by 1 base, with 7 bases between the two germline ends. Germline-derived CDR1 and CDR2 are LGHDT and YNNKEL (reference sequence). The chain's CDR3 is CASSQAGRNTEAFF. As DNA, the CDR3 is TGTGCCAGCAGCCAAGCTGGCAGGAACACTGAAGCTTTCTTT.

This clone has only one observation. The chain is built from TRBV7-3 and TRBJ2-3; 8 nucleotides agree with TRBD2. V lost 1 base to trimming and J lost 6 bases; unmatched junction nucleotides: 12. The length of the CDR3 is 17 residues. Germline CDR1 SGHTA, CDR2 FQGTGA. The CDR3 region is CASSLNFPGGEGDTQYF. In nucleotides, the CDR3 is TGTGCCAGCAGCTTAAATTTTCCGGGAGGGGAGGGGGATACGCAGTATTTT. Full variable domain (rest looked up from reference TRBV7-3 and TRBJ2-3): GAGVSQTPSNKVTEKGKYVELRCDPISGHTALYWYRQSLGQGPEFLIYFQGTGAADDSGLPNDRFFAVRPEGSVSTLKIQRTERGDSAVYLCASSLNFPGGEGDTQYFGPGTRLTVL.